This T cell receptor beta chain was sequenced during a study of shared clonotypes between healthy human individuals. The study's findings and limits: Sampling covered blood only; tissue repertoires likely differ.

The authors' processing: There were no quality scores in the junction-only immunoSEQ sequences, so filtering differed. Sequencing used immunoSEQ multiplex PCR; TCRdb keeps in-frame clones, though not all of them. That table gives V, J and clone size, and the DNA gave D and trimming. The sample lists millions of clones; about 93% were seen once. As for this clone: Its antigen is unidentified.

The CDR3 is made up of 18 amino acids. The germline CDR1 and CDR2 sequences are SGHRS and YFSETQ. V was cut by 1 base and J by 2 bases, with 20 bases left in between. The naive CD8 population came from CD45RO-negative cells selected for CCR7, without terminally differentiated effector memory CD45RA+ cells. This clonotype originated in a man aged 18 to 30 in good health. Some clones in this sample may be carry-over from other donors' samples. Sequenced sample: naive CD8+ T cells from PBMCs. The chain joins TRBV5-1 to TRBJ2-3, with D perhaps assigned TRBD1 or TRBD2 (6 bases each). The CDR3 DNA reads as TGCGCCAGCAGCTTGACGGGGGCATACCCACTGGACACAGATACGCAGTATTTT. It encodes CASSLTGAYPLDTDTQYF.